The next 8 T cell receptor beta chains were all read from a single sample in a study of blood T cells in healthy people across ages. PCR was performed a second time for roughly 7 to 11 cycles using a sample-barcoded 5' primer and a J-beta primer mix. A single record per CDR3 protein comes from TCRdb applying MiXCR to the 5' RACE reads. The sample shows approximately 780,000 distinct CDR3 sequences, 20% to 30% of them seen only once. These sequences were also reported in another study, on T cells of mothers and their children.

Specimen: blood. These receptors were obtained from a boy between 5 and 17 years old in good health.

V gene TRBV5-1 combines with J gene TRBJ2-5; no clear D gene. CDR3 length: 15 amino acids. Germline V gene sequence: CDR1 SGHRS, CDR2 YFSETQ. Trimming left V 0 bases short and J 0 bases short, with 9 bases between. The CDR3 region has the DNA TGCGCCAGCAGCTTGGAGCACAGTTACCAAGAGACCCAGTACTTC. It specifies CASSLEHSYQETQYF.

This clonotype was found a few times. Mismatch with germline at one junction end may stem from a read error. The gene calls are TRBV7-2 and TRBJ2-3; D call uncertain. The CDR3 is 14 residues long. Per germline, CDR1 SGHTA and CDR2 FQGNSA. DNA of the CDR3: TGTGCCCGCAGCCTACGACCCATTGCGGATACGCAGTATTTT. Translation: CARSLRPIADTQYF.

This chain connects TRBV18 to TRBJ1-1; 11 nucleotides align to TRBD1. Losses at the gene ends were 5 bases for V and 1 base for J; bases not matched to a gene: 6. Germline V CDR1 and CDR2: KGHSH, LQKENI. The CDR3 extends over 16 amino acids. The CDR3 is CASSSRGTGGNTEAFF. CDR3 DNA: TGTGCCAGCTCATCGAGGGGGACAGGGGGGAACACTGAAGCTTTCTTT.

The chain recombines TRBV9 with TRBJ2-5; D possibly corresponds to TRBD1 (5 bases). Matching the DNA end better, TRBJ2-7 makes the J call doubtful. The CDR3 length is 14 residues. Per the germline V gene, CDR1 is SGDLS and CDR2 is YYNGEE. CDR3 loop: CASSVDGRVGEQYF. For the CDR3, the DNA is TGTGCCAGCAGCGTTGACGGCAGGGTGGGCGAGCAGTACTTC.

Ten or more counts support this clonotype. An end of the junction differs from the germline gene, which may be a read error. The CDR3 DNA follows: TGTGCCAGCAGCTTAAATGGGGGAGGAGAGACCCAGTACTTC. It yields the protein CASSLNGGGETQYF. J is TRBJ2-5 and V is TRBV5-1, with TRBD2 as a possible D gene (6 bases). Looked up from germline, CDR1 is SGHRS and CDR2 is YFSETQ. The CDR3 spans 14 residues.

This chain uses TRBV12-3 or TRBV12-4 with TRBJ2-2; 7 bases line up with TRBD1. This CDR3 region has 17 residues. Losses at the gene ends were 3 bases for V and 1 base for J; bases not matched to a gene: 8. CDR3 residues: CASSLAAGTVNTGELFF. DNA of the CDR3: TGTGCCAGCAGTTTGGCCGCCGGGACAGTGAACACCGGGGAGCTGTTTTTT.

This chain uses TRBV6-5 with TRBJ2-7, with D possibly TRBD1 on 5 matching bases. Germline V gene data show CDR1 as MNHEY and CDR2 as SVGAGI. V was clipped by 2 bases and J by 6 bases, with 14 bases between them. This CDR3 has 14 amino acids. The CDR3 protein is CASSYAGIRGEQYF. The CDR3 nucleotides are TGTGCCAGCAGTTACGCAGGGATAAGGGGCGAGCAGTACTTC.

The chain combines TRBV5-1 with TRBJ1-4; D not certain. The germline V gene has CDR1 SGHRS and CDR2 YFSETQ. Between the trimmed V and J ends, which lost 2 bases and 8 bases, there was a span of 10 bases. The CDR3 is 13 residues long. This CDR3 is CASSFSGGEKLFF. DNA of the CDR3: TGCGCCAGCAGCTTTTCCGGCGGCGAAAAACTGTTTTTT. The complete variable domain, with remaining parts taken from reference TRBV5-1 and TRBJ1-4, reads KAGVTQTPRYLIKTRGQQVTLSCSPISGHRSVSWYQQTPGQGLQFLFEYFSETQRNKGNFPGRFSGRQFSNSRSEMNVSTLELGDSALYLCASSFSGGEKLFFGSGTQLSVL.